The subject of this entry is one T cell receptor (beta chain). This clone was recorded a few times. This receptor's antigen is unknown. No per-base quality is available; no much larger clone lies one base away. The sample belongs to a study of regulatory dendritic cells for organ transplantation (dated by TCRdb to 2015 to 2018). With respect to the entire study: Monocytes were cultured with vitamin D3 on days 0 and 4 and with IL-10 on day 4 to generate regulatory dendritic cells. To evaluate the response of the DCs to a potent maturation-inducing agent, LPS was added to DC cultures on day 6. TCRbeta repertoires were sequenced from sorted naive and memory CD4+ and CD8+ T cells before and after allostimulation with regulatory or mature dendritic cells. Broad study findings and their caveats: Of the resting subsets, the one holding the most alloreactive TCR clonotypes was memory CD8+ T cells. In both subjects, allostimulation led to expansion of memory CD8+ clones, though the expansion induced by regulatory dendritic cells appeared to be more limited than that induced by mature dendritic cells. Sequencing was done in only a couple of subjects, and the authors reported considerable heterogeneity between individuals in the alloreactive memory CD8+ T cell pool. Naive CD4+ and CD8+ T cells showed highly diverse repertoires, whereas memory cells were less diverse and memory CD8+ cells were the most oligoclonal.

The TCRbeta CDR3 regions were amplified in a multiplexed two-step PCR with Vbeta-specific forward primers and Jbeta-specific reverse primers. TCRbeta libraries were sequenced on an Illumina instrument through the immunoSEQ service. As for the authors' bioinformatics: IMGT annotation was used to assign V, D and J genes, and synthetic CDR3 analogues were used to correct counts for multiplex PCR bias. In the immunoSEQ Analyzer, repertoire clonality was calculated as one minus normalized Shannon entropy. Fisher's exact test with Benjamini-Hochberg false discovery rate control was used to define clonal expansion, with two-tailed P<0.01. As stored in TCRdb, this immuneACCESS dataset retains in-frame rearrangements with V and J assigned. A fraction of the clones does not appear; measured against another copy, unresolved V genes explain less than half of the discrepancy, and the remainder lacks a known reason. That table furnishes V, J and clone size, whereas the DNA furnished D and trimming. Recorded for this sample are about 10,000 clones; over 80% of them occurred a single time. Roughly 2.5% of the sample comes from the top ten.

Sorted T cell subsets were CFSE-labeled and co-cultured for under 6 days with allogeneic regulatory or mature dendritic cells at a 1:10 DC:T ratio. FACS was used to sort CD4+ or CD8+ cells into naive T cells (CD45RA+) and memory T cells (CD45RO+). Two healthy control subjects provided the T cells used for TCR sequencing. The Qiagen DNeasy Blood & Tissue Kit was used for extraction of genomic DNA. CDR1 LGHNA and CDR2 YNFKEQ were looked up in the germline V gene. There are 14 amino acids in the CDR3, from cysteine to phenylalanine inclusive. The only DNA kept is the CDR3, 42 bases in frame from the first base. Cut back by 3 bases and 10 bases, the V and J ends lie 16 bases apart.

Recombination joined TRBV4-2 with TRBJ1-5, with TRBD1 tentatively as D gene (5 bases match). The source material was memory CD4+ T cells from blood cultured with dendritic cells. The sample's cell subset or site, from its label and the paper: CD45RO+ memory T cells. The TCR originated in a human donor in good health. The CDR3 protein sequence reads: CASSQETASSPQHF. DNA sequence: TGTGCCAGCAGCCAGGAGACAGCGTCGTCACCCCAGCATTTT.